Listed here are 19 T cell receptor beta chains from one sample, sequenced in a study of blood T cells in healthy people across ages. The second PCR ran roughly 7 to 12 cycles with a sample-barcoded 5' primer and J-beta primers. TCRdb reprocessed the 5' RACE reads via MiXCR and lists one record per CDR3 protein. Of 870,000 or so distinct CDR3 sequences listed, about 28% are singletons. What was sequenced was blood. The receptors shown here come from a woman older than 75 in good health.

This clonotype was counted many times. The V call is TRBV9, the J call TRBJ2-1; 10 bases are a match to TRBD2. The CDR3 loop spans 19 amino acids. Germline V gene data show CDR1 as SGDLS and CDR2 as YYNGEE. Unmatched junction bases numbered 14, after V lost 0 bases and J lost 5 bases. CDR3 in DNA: TGTGCCAGCAGCGTAGTGGGGGATAATAGCGGGGGGCGGAACAATGAGCAGTTCTTC. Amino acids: CASSVVGDNSGGRNNEQFF.

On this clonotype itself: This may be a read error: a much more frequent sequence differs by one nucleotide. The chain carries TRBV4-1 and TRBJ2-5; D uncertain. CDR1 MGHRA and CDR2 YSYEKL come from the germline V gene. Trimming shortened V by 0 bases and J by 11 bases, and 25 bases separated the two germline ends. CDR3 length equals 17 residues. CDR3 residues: CASSQDGIAQGWNEQYF. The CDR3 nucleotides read TGCGCCAGCAGCCAAGATGGAATAGCTCAAGGGTGGAATGAGCAGTACTTC.

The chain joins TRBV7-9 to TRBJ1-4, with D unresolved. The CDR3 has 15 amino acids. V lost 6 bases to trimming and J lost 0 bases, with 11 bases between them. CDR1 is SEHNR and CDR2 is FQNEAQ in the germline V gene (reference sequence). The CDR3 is CASRKNTATNEKLFF. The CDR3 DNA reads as TGTGCCAGCAGAAAAAACACTGCAACTAATGAAAAACTGTTTTTT.

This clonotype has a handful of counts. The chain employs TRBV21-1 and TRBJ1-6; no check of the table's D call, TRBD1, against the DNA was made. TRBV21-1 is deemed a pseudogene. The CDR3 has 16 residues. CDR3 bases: TGTGCCAGCAGCAAAGTAGGTTCAAGGGGGGATCAATCCCTCCACTTT. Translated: CASSKVGSRGDQSLHF.

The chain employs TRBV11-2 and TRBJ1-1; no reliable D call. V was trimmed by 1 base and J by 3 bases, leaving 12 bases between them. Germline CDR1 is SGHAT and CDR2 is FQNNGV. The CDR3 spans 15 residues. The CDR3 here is CASSLALRADTEAFF. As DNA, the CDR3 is TGTGCCAGCAGCTTAGCCCTCCGTGCGGACACTGAAGCTTTCTTT.

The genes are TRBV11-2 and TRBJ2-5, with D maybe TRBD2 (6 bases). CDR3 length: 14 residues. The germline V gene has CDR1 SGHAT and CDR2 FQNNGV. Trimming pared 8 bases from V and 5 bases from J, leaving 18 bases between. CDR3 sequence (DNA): TGTGCCAGCGGTGTTGGAGGGGCCGTTGAGACCCAGTACTTC. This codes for CASGVGGAVETQYF.

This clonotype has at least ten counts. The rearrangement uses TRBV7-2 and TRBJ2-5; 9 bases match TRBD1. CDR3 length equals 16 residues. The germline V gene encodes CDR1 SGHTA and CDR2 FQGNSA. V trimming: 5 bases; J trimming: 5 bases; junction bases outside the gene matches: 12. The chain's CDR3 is CASSRGTGSGYETQYF. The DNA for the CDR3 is TGTGCCAGCAGCCGGGGGACAGGGTCCGGGTATGAGACCCAGTACTTC. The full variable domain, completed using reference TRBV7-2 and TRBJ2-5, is GAGVSQSPSNKVTEKGKDVELRCDPISGHTALYWYRQSLGQGLEFLIYFQGNSAPDKSGLPSDRFSAERTGGSVSTLTIQRTQQEDSAVYLCASSRGTGSGYETQYFGPGTRLLVL.

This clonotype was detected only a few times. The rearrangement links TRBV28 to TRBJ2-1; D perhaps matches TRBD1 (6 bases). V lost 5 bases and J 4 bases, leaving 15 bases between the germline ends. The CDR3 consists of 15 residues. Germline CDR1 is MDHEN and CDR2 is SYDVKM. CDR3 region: CASSAPTGRYNEQFF. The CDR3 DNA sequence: TGTGCCAGCAGTGCACCGACAGGACGTTACAATGAGCAGTTCTTC.

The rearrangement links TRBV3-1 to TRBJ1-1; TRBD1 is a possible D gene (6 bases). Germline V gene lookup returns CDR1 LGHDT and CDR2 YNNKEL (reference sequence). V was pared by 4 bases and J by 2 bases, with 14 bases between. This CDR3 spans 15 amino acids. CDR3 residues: CASSREGGVNTEAFF. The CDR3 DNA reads TGTGCCAGCAGCCGAGAAGGGGGGGTTAACACTGAAGCTTTCTTT.

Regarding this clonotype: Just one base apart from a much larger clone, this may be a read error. This CDR3 reads CASSLLGGRLTDTQYF. The CDR3 DNA follows: TGCGCCAGCAGCTTGTTGGGCGGGCGACTCACAGATACGCAGTATTTT. This chain uses TRBV5-1 with TRBJ2-3; TRBD2 might be the D (5 bases). There are 16 residues in the CDR3. Germline V gene sequence: CDR1 SGHRS, CDR2 YFSETQ. Between the trimmed V and J ends, which lost 1 base and 2 bases, there was a span of 14 bases. Complete variable domain (other parts from reference TRBV5-1 and TRBJ2-3): KAGVTQTPRYLIKTRGQQVTLSCSPISGHRSVSWYQQTPGQGLQFLFEYFSETQRNKGNFPGRFSGRQFSNSRSEMNVSTLELGDSALYLCASSLLGGRLTDTQYFGPGTRLTVL.

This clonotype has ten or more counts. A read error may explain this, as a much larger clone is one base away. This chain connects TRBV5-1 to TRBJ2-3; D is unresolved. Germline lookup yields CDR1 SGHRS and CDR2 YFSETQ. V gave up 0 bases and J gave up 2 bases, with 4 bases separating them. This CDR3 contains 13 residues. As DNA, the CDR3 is TGCGCCAGCAGCTTGGACAACACAGATACGCAGTATTTT. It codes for CASSLDNTDTQYF.

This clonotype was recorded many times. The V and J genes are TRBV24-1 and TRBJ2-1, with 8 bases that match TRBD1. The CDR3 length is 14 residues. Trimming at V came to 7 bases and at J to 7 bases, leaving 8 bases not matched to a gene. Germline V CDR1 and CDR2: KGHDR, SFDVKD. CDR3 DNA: TGTGCCACCAGCCATAGGACAGGGAGGAATGAGCAGTTCTTC. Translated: CATSHRTGRNEQFF.

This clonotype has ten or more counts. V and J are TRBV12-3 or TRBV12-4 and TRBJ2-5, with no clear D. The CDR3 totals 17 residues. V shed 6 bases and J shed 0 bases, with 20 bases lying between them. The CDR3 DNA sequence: TGTGCCAGCAGCCACGATTTGAAGCCCTGGTACCAAGAGACCCAGTACTTC. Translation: CASSHDLKPWYQETQYF.

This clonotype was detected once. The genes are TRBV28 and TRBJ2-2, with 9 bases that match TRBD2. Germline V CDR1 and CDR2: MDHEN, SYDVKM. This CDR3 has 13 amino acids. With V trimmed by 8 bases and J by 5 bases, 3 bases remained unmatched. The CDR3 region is CASERGETGELFF. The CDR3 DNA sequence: TGTGCCAGCGAGCGGGGGGAAACCGGGGAGCTGTTTTTT.

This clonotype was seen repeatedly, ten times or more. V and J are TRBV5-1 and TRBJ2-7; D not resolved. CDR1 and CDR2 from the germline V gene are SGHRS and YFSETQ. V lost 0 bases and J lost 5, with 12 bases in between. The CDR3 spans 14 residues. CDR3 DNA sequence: TGCGCCAGCAGCTTGGAAGGTCAGAGCGACGAGCAGTACTTC. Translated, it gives CASSLEGQSDEQYF.

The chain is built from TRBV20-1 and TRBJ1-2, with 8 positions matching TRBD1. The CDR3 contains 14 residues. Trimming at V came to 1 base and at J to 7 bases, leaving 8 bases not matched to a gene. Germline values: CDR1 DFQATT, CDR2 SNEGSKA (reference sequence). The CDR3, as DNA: TGCAGTGCTAGAGTGGGCAGGGGGCCGGGTGGCTACACCTTC. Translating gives CSARVGRGPGGYTF.

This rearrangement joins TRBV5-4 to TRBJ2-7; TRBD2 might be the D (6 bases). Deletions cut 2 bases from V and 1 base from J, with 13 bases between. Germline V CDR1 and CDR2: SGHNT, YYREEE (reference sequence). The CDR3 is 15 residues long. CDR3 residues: CASSFGGVLSYEQYF. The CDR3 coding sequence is TGTGCCAGCAGCTTCGGAGGGGTCCTTTCCTACGAGCAGTACTTC.

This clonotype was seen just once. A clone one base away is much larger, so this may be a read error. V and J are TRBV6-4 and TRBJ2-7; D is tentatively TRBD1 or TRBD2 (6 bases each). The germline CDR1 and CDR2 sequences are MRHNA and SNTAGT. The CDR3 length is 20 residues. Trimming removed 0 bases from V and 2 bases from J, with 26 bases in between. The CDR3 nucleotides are TGTGCCAGCAGTGACTCGACGGGAGAAGGGGTAGCGTGGACAGCCTACGAGCAGTACTTC. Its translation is CASSDSTGEGVAWTAYEQYF.

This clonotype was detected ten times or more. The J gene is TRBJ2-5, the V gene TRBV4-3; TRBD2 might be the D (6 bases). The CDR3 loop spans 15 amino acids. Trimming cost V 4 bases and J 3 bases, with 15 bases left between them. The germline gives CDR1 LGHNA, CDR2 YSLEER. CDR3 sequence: CASSPGPQREETQYF. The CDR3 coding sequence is TGCGCCAGCAGCCCCGGGCCCCAGCGGGAAGAGACCCAGTACTTC.